These T cell receptor beta chains were read from a single sample in a study of CD8 T cells in Susac syndrome. In TCRdb, the immunoSEQ multiplex PCR reads were re-called with MiXCR into one record per CDR3 protein. The sample contains under 200,000 distinct CDR3 sequences, 90% to 95% of which appear only once. The sample was CD4+ T cells from PBMCs. These receptor sequences come from a human donor with Susac syndrome. The CDR3 runs from the conserved cysteine through the conserved F or W. The D gene is left open where the match is weak. Some rows have no size entry. The others give once, few or many, or a class for an expanded clone.

v_call	cdr3_length	d_call	j_call	clone_size	cdr3_nt	cdr3_aa
TRBV9	15	.	TRBJ1-5	.	TGTGCCAGCAGCGTAGAGGCAGGGGCAGATCAGCCCCAGCATTTT	CASSVEAGADQPQHF
TRBV5-6	14	.	TRBJ2-7	.	TGTGCCAGCAGCTTAGACGTGGGAGCCTACGAGCAGTACTTC	CASSLDVGAYEQYF
TRBV30	14	.	TRBJ2-2	once	TGTGCCTGGAGTGTAAGCAGGGGTCCCGGGGAGCTGTTTTTT	CAWSVSRGPGELFF
TRBV20-1	13	.	TRBJ2-7	once	TGCAGTGCAGGCCTAGCGTCCCCCTACGAGCAGTACTTC	CSAGLASPYEQYF
TRBV20-1	13	.	TRBJ1-2	.	TGCAGTGCTAGGGGACCCCTCCTAAGGGGCTACACCTTC	CSARGPLLRGYTF
TRBV29-1	13	TRBD1	TRBJ1-1	.	TGCAGCGTGGACAGGGGGCCGAACACTGAAGCTTTCTTT	CSVDRGPNTEAFF
TRBV20-1	12	.	TRBJ1-4	.	TGCAGTGCTATCGGCCCTAATGAAAAACTGTTTTTT	CSAIGPNEKLFF
TRBV20-1	16	TRBD1	TRBJ2-1	once	TGCAGTGCTGCCTTCCTCGGACAGGGGAAGGGTAATGAGCAGTTCTTC	CSAAFLGQGKGNEQFF
TRBV20-1	11	.	TRBJ2-3	.	TGCAGTGCCCCCCTTGGAGATACGCAGTATTTT	CSAPLGDTQYF
TRBV18	14	.	TRBJ2-5	.	TGTGCCAGCTCACCGCGGGACATCGAAGAGACCCAGTACTTC	CASSPRDIEETQYF
TRBV6-1	15	.	TRBJ1-5	.	TGTGCCAGCAGTGAAGCCGGACATAGCAATCAGCCCCAGCATTTT	CASSEAGHSNQPQHF
TRBV3-1	13	.	TRBJ1-1	.	TGTGCCAGCAGCCTAAGTATTACCCGCGAGGCTTTCTTT	CASSLSITREAFF
TRBV29-1	14	.	TRBJ2-1	.	TGCAGCGTTGCCGAGCCCTACGTCGGAAATGAGCAGTTCTTC	CSVAEPYVGNEQFF
TRBV9	14	.	TRBJ2-3	.	TGTGCCAGCAGCGTGAACAGGAAAACAGATACGCAGTATTTT	CASSVNRKTDTQYF
TRBV6-2/TRBV6-3	12	.	TRBJ2-1	.	TGTGCCAGCAGTTACGTGGCAGATGAGCAGTTCTTC	CASSYVADEQFF
TRBV3-1	15	TRBD2	TRBJ2-7	.	TGTGCCAGCAGCCACGTAGCGGGGGGTTCCTACGAGCAGTACTTC	CASSHVAGGSYEQYF
TRBV20-1	18	TRBD2	TRBJ2-3	once	TGCAGTGCTGGAGAGATGAGCGGGGGGGCCTCTGGTACAGATACGCAGTATTTT	CSAGEMSGGASGTDTQYF
TRBV11-2	15	.	TRBJ2-7	.	TGTGCCAGCAGCACGACGACAGGGAGGAGCTACGAGCAGTACTTC	CASSTTTGRSYEQYF
TRBV5-4	16	.	TRBJ2-5	.	TGTGCCAGCAGCCAACAGGGCAGGGGAATGGGAGAGACCCAGTACTTC	CASSQQGRGMGETQYF
TRBV12-3/TRBV12-4	16	TRBD2	TRBJ2-1	.	TGTGCCAGCAGGCATGGACTAGCGGGGGTTGTCAATGAGCAGTTCTTC	CASRHGLAGVVNEQFF
TRBV5-4	16	TRBD2	TRBJ2-3	few	TGTGCCAGCAGCTTGGCCGCGCGGGGGATTTCAGATACGCAGTATTTT	CASSLAARGISDTQYF
TRBV6-5	14	.	TRBJ2-5	.	TGTGCCAGCAGTTACTCGGGCTCGAAAGAGACCCAGTACTTC	CASSYSGSKETQYF
TRBV3-1	16	.	TRBJ1-2	.	TGTGCCAGCAGCTCCAAGGGTTTGGGGGCGGGCTATGGCTACACCTTC	CASSSKGLGAGYGYTF
TRBV3-1	14	.	TRBJ1-6	.	TGTGCCAGCAGCGAAACAGGGATCGAGTCACCCCTCCACTTT	CASSETGIESPLHF
TRBV18	15	TRBD1	TRBJ2-7	.	TGTGCCAGCTCACCAGGGACAGGGTACCCCTACGAGCAGTACTTC	CASSPGTGYPYEQYF
TRBV30	11	.	TRBJ1-1	once	TGTTGTGGGGGAAAGAACACTGAAGCTTTCTTT	CCGGKNTEAFF
TRBV30	15	TRBD1	TRBJ1-5	.	TGTGCCTGGAGTCCGGTGGACAGGGGAAAGCAGCCCCAGCATTTT	CAWSPVDRGKQPQHF
TRBV9	12	.	TRBJ1-1	.	TGTGCCAGCAGCGTGCTAGCAGGGCGGGCTTTCTTT	CASSVLAGRAFF
TRBV5-6	15	TRBD2	TRBJ2-1	.	TGTGCCAGCATCCGGCGGGGACTAGCGGGGAATGAGCAGTTCTTC	CASIRRGLAGNEQFF
TRBV4-1	16	.	TRBJ1-1	.	TGCGCCAGCAGCCAGGCCAAGGACAGACTAGACACTGAAGCTTTCTTT	CASSQAKDRLDTEAFF
TRBV5-4	14	.	TRBJ1-2	.	TGTGCCAGCAGCTCCCAGGGCATTAACTATGGCTACACCTTC	CASSSQGINYGYTF
TRBV9	16	TRBD1	TRBJ1-1	.	TGTGCCAGCAGCCCGACGACAGGGAGTATGAACACTGAAGCTTTCTTT	CASSPTTGSMNTEAFF
TRBV6-5	13	TRBD2	TRBJ2-5	.	TGTGCCAGTAGTAGCGGGGGTAGGGAGACCCAGTACTTC	CASSSGGRETQYF
TRBV4-3	16	TRBD2	TRBJ2-5	.	TGCGCCAGCAGCCAGTCTAGCGGGGGGCGCGTAGAGACCCAGTACTTC	CASSQSSGGRVETQYF
TRBV3-1	14	.	TRBJ1-3	.	TGTGCCAGCAGCCACAGGGCCTCTGGAAACACCATATATTTT	CASSHRASGNTIYF
TRBV12-3/TRBV12-4	13	.	TRBJ1-2	.	TGTGCCAGCAGTTTATTAGGGGGTGGCGGCTACACCTTC	CASSLLGGGGYTF
TRBV20-1	12	.	TRBJ1-6	.	TGCAGTGCTAGGGAGGGTGGTTCACCCCTCCACTTT	CSAREGGSPLHF
TRBV20-1	14	TRBD1	TRBJ2-7	.	TGCAGTGCTAGAGATCGAAACAGGGGTGACGAGCAGTACTTC	CSARDRNRGDEQYF
TRBV12-3/TRBV12-4	15	TRBD2	TRBJ2-7	.	TGTGCCAGCAGCCTAACCGGGACTAGGTCCTACGAGCAGTACTTC	CASSLTGTRSYEQYF
TRBV13	17	.	TRBJ2-1	.	TGTGCCAGCAGCTGGATAGCTGGGGGGCGCCCACTGGTTGAGCAGTTCTTC	CASSWIAGGRPLVEQFF
TRBV2	11	.	TRBJ1-2	.	TGTGCCAGCAGTCAAAACTATGGCTACACCTTC	CASSQNYGYTF
TRBV3-1	13	.	TRBJ2-7	.	TGTGCCAGCAGCCATGTGAGCTCCTACGAGCAGTACTTC	CASSHVSSYEQYF